What follows describes a single T cell receptor (beta chain). This record comes from a study of blood T cell repertoires in COVID-19. Study as a whole: Acute and convalescent COVID-19 samples came from the United States, Italy and Spain. T cells, B-cell-depleted T cells, or PBMCs provided the cDNA or gDNA that served as material.

Authors' processing steps: Estimated nucleated cell counts came from reference gene primer amplification. Profiled with immunoSEQ multiplex PCR; TCRdb holds only in-frame clones, not every one. V and J calls and clone size are given by that table; D and trimming were obtained from the DNA. There are approximately 15,000 clones in the sample; more than 75% occur only once, and 22% lies in the top ten. The CDR3 has 18 residues. The V gene's germline CDR1 is SGHRS and CDR2 YFSETQ. Trimming at V came to 2 bases and at J to 0 bases, leaving 6 bases not matched to a gene. The chain recombines TRBV5-1 with TRBJ2-2; 11 nucleotides line up with TRBD2. The sample comprised peripheral blood. The source is a man aged 55 to 70 with active or convalescent COVID-19. CDR3 loop: CASSFAASGRPNTGELFF. Here the CDR3 DNA reads TGCGCCAGCAGCTTTGCAGCTAGCGGGAGGCCGAACACCGGGGAGCTGTTTTTT.